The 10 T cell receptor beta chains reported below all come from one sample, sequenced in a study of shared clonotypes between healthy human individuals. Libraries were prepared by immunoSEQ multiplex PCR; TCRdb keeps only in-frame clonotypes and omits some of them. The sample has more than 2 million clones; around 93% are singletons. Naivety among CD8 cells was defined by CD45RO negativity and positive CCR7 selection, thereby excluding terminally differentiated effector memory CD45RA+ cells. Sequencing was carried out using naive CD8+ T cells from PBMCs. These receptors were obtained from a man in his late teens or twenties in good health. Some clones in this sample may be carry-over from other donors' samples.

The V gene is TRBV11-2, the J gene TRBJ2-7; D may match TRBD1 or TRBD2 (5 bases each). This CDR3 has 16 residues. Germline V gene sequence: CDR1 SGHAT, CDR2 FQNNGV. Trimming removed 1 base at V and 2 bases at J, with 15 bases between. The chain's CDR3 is CASSLGGVQVTYEQYF. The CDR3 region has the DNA TGTGCCAGCAGCTTAGGAGGGGTACAGGTCACCTACGAGCAGTACTTC.

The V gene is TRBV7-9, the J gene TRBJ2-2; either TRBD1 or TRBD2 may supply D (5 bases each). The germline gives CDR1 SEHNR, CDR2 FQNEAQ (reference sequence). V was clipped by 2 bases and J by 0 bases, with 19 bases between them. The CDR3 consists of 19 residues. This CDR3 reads CASSLRGGHGPSNTGELFF. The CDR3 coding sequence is TGTGCCAGCAGCTTACGCGGAGGACATGGGCCATCGAACACCGGGGAGCTGTTTTTT.

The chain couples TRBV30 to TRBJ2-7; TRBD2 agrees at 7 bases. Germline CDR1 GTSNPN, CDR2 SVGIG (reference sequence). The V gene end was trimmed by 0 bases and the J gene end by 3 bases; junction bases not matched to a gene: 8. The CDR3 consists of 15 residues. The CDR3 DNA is TGTGCCTGGAGTGTAAGGGCGGGGGATAGCTACGAGCAGTACTTC. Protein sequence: CAWSVRAGDSYEQYF.

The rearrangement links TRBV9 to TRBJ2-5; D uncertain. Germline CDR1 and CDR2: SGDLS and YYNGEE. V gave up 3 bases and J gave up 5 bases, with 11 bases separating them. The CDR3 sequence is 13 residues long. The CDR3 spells CASSDVFGETQYF. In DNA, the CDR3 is TGTGCCAGCAGCGATGTTTTTGGGGAGACCCAGTACTTC.

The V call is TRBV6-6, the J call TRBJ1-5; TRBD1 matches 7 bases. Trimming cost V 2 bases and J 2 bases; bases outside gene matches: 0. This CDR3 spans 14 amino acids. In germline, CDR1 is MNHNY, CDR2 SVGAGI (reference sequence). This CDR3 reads CASSYGTGNQPQHF. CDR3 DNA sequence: TGTGCCAGCAGTTACGGGACAGGCAATCAGCCCCAGCATTTT.

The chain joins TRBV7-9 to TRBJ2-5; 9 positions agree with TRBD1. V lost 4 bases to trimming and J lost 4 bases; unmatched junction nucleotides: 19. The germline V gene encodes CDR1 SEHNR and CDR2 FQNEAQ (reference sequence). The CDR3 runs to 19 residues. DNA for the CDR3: TGTGCCAGCAGCTCGACAGCCGGGACAGGGATGCGCTTCCTAGAGACCCAGTACTTC. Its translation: CASSSTAGTGMRFLETQYF. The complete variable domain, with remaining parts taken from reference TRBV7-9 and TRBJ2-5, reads DTGVSQNPRHKITKRGQNVTFRCDPISEHNRLYWYRQTLGQGPEFLTYFQNEAQLEKSRLLSDRFSAERPKGSFSTLEIQRTEQGDSAMYLCASSSTAGTGMRFLETQYFGPGTRLLVL.

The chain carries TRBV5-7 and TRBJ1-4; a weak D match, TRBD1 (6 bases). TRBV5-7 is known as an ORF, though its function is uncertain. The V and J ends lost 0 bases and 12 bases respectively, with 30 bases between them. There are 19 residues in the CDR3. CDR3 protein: CASSLVLRGKPGPVYELFF. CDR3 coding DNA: TGTGCCAGCAGCTTGGTTCTCAGGGGTAAACCCGGCCCCGTTTACGAACTGTTTTTT.

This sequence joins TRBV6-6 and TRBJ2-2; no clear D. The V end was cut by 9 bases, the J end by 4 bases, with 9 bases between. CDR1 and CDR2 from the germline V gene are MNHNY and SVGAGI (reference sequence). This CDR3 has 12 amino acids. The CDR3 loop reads CASRSGTGELFF. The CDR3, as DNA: TGTGCCAGTCGGTCGGGCACCGGGGAGCTGTTTTTT.

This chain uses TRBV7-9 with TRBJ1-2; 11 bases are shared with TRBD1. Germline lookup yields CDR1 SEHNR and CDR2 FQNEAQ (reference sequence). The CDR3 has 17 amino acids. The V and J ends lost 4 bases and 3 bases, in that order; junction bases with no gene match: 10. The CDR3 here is CASSSLLGTGGDYGYTF. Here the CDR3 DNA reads TGTGCCAGCAGCTCACTCCTCGGGACAGGGGGGGACTATGGCTACACCTTC.

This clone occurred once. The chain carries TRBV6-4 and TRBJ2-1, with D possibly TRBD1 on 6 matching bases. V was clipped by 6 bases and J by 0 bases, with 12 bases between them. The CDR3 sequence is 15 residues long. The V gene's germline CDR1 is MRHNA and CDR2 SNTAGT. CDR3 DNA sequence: TGTGCCAGCAGAGACAGGTCCAGCTCCTACAATGAGCAGTTCTTC. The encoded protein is CASRDRSSSYNEQFF.